This T cell receptor beta chain originates from a study of OX40 agonist ivuxolimab in advanced cancers. For the study at large: Every 2 weeks, patients received ivuxolimab intravenously, dosed at 0.01 to 10 mg/kg. Two patients with cutaneous melanoma and one with hepatocellular carcinoma, three in total, showed partial responses.

Assay: immunoSEQ multiplex PCR; the TCRdb copy retains only in-frame clones and omits some. The sample records 6,000 or so clones, about 73% being singletons. In germline, CDR1 is LNHDA, CDR2 SQIVND (reference sequence). The V gene end was trimmed by 6 bases and the J gene end by 6 bases; junction bases not matched to a gene: 9. The CDR3 covers 14 residues. This chain joins TRBV19 and TRBJ2-3; 7 bases are a match to TRBD2. This specimen was CD4+ or CD8+ T cells sorted from blood, taken in a trial of the OX40 agonist ivuxolimab. The sequence derives from an adult with an advanced solid tumor such as melanoma, head and neck, liver or kidney cancer. The CDR3 here is CASSLAEGTDTQYF. DNA of the CDR3: TGTGCCAGTAGCCTAGCGGAGGGGACGGATACGCAGTATTTT. Combining the CDR3 with reference TRBV19 and TRBJ2-3 gives the whole variable domain DGGITQSPKYLFRKEGQNVTLSCEQNLNHDAMYWYRQDPGQGLRLIYYSQIVNDFQKGDIAEGYSVSREKKESFPLTVTSAQKNPTAFYLCASSLAEGTDTQYFGPGTRLTVL.